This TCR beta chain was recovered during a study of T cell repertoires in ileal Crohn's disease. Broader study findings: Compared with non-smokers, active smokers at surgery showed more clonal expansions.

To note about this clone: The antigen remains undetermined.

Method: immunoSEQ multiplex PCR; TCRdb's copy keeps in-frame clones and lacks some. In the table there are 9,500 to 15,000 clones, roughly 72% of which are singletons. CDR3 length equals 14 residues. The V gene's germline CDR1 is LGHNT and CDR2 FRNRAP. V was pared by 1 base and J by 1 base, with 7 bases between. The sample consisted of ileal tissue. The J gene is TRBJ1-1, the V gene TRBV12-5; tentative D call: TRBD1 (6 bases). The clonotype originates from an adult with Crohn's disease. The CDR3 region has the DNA TGTGCTAGTGGTTTGGGGACAGAGAACACTGAAGCTTTCTTT. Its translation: CASGLGTENTEAFF.